Each of the 18 T cell receptor beta chains below was sequenced from the same sample in a study of tumor and adjacent non-tumor tissue in lung cancer (dated by TCRdb to 2016 to 2018). The library was produced with multiplex PCR. Reads for this sample came from an Illumina HiSeq 2500. Following protocols modified from ARM-PCR, the researchers constructed TCRbeta libraries through three rounds of nested PCR with primers (Table S4). The public reads were run again by TCRdb, first through fastp at Q25 and then through MiXCR, and only productive beta chains were kept. Duplicate CDR3 protein sequences are folded into a single record with the most common DNA and genes. This sample has about 110,000 distinct CDR3 sequences in its table, and around 80% of those were observed once. Around a third of the sample is taken by the ten largest. RNA was isolated from bulk unsorted tissue, and RNA quality was assessed with a NanoDrop ND-1000 and an Agilent 2100.

The sequenced sample consisted of lung tumor tissue. The receptors here all came from a woman aged 60-70 years with non-small cell lung cancer.

Regarding this clonotype: A much larger clone differs from this one at a single base, so this may be a read error. The genes are TRBV6-5 and TRBJ1-4; D call uncertain. This CDR3 is built from 15 residues. Germline CDR1 reads MNHEY; CDR2 reads SVGAGI. V was cut by 6 bases and J by 0 bases, with 11 bases left in between. As DNA, the CDR3 is TGTGCCAGCAGATACCAAGGCACAACTAATGAAAAACTGTTTTTT. Residues: CASRYQGTTNEKLFF.

Turning to this clonotype: A read error is possible here, since a much larger clone lies one base away. The rearrangement joins TRBV29-1 to TRBJ2-7; 11 nucleotides match TRBD2. Germline V gene sequence: CDR1 SQVTM, CDR2 ANQGSEA. V lost 6 bases and J lost 6; bases outside the gene matches: 7. This CDR3 is 13 amino acids long. CDR3 nucleotide sequence: TGCAGCGTCACCACTAGCGGGAGCTTCGAGCAGTACTTC. Amino acids: CSVTTSGSFEQYF.

As for this clonotype: One end of the junction does not line up with germline, which may come from a read error. The chain carries TRBV29-1 and TRBJ1-6; D might be TRBD1 (6 bases). Per germline, CDR1 SQVTM and CDR2 ANQGSEA. CDR3 length: 17 residues. The CDR3 is CSVSGMGGASYNSPLYF. DNA of the CDR3: TGCAGCGTCTCCGGGATGGGGGGCGCGTCCTATAATTCACCCCTCTACTTT.

Points on this clonotype: A much larger clone sits a single nucleotide away, making a read error possible. V usage is TRBV12-3 or TRBV12-4 and J usage is TRBJ2-3; D perhaps matches TRBD1 (6 bases). CDR3 length equals 14 residues. V was pared by 5 bases and J by 2 bases, with 11 bases between. The CDR3 DNA follows: TGTGCCAGCAGTCGGGACATGGTCACAGATACGCAGTATTTT. This encodes CASSRDMVTDTQYF.

Of note for this clonotype: As the CDR3 is not closed by the conserved phenylalanine or tryptophan, this likely results from a read error. J is TRBJ2-3 and V is TRBV6-1; D possibly matches TRBD1 or TRBD2 (5 bases each). Germline CDR1 is MNHNS and CDR2 is SASEGT. The CDR3 has 14 residues. The germline V and J ends were trimmed by 7 bases and 4 bases, with 15 bases remaining between them. The CDR3 nucleotides are TGTGCCAGCATCCGAAGTCAGGGACCAGATACGCAGTATTAT. Its translation: CASIRSQGPDTQYY.

For this clonotype: One end of the junction varies from germline; a read error may be responsible. This rearrangement joins TRBV29-1 to TRBJ2-6; D is perhaps TRBD2 (5 bases). The CDR3 covers 13 residues. The germline V gene encodes CDR1 SQVTM and CDR2 ANQGSEA. CDR3 nucleotides: TGTAGCGCGCAGGTTTCTGCGGCCAACGTCCTGACTTTC. Translation gives CSAQVSAANVLTF.

For this clonotype: The junction differs from germline at one of its ends, possibly a read error. The chain uses TRBV20-1 and TRBJ2-1; the match to TRBD2 covers 9 bases. CDR1 and CDR2 from the germline V gene are DFQATT and SNEGSKA (reference sequence). The CDR3 length is 16 residues. The CDR3 nucleotides read TGCAGTGATAGAGATCCTAGCGGGGCTTCATACAATGAGCAGTTCTTC. Translation gives CSDRDPSGASYNEQFF.

On this clonotype itself: This could be a read error, since a much larger clone is one nucleotide away. This chain connects TRBV30 to TRBJ2-5, with D possibly being TRBD2 (6 bases). In germline, CDR1 is GTSNPN, CDR2 SVGIG (reference sequence). This CDR3 contains 15 residues. The V gene lost 2 bases and the J gene lost 0 bases, with 13 bases spanning the gap. The CDR3 is CAWSRGARYQETQYF. The DNA for the CDR3 is TGTGCCTGGAGTCGCGGGGCTCGGTACCAAGAGACCCAGTACTTC.

This clonotype was found a few times. The V call is TRBV5-6, the J call TRBJ1-1; D call uncertain. Trimming shortened V by 0 bases and J by 0 bases, and 6 bases separated the two germline ends. The CDR3 totals 14 residues. Germline V CDR1 and CDR2: SGHDT, YYEEEE. The CDR3 region is CASSLAGMNTEAFF. In DNA form, the CDR3 reads TGTGCCAGCAGCTTGGCGGGGATGAACACTGAAGCTTTCTTT.

Remarks on this clonotype: The junction does not match germline at one end; this may be a read error. V gene TRBV6-2 or TRBV6-3 combines with J gene TRBJ2-2; no definite D call. In germline, CDR1 is MNHEY, CDR2 SVGEGT. The CDR3 consists of 15 residues. The CDR3 region is CASSRPLDLTWELFF. The CDR3 nucleotides are TGTGCCAGCTCCCGGCCTTTAGACCTCACCTGGGAGCTGTTTTTT.

As for this clonotype: A junction boundary mismatches the germline segment, possibly from a read error. This chain uses TRBV6-5 with TRBJ2-7, with D perhaps TRBD2 (5 bases). Germline values: CDR1 MNHEY, CDR2 SVGAGI. CDR3 size: 15 residues. The CDR3 DNA reads TGTGTCAGCAGATACTCTAACGGGGTCTACTACGAGCAGTACTTC. Protein: CVSRYSNGVYYEQYF.

The V call is TRBV11-1, the J call TRBJ1-3; TRBD1 might be the D (6 bases). CDR1 SGHAT and CDR2 FQDESV come from the germline V gene (reference sequence). CDR3 size: 17 residues. V shed 5 bases and J shed 2 bases, with 19 bases lying between them. CDR3 in DNA: TGTGCCAGCAGCATGAGCGTGGGGGCCCACACTGGAAACACCATATATTTT. This translates into CASSMSVGAHTGNTIYF.

Turning to this clonotype: One end of the junction fails to match germline, which may point to a read error. The chain recombines TRBV20-1 with TRBJ1-1; D unclear. CDR1 DFQATT and CDR2 SNEGSKA come from the germline V gene (reference sequence). The CDR3 is 11 amino acids. CDR3 DNA sequence: TGCGGTGCCCTCGGGAGGACTGAAGCTTTCTTT. Translating it yields CGALGRTEAFF.

As concerns this clonotype: It is unclear where the CDR3 begins or ends on the DNA, so no DNA is shown, and the CDR3 is as TCRdb lists it. The rearrangement links TRBV29-1 to TRBJ2-1; the table's D call TRBD1 went unverified against the DNA. The length of the CDR3 is 16 amino acids, counting both ends. From germline, CDR1 is SQVTM and CDR2 ANQGSEA. The CDR3 protein is CSVVGGGSGSYNERFF.

A note on this clonotype: Since no conserved phenylalanine or tryptophan closes the CDR3, a read error is the likely cause. This chain connects TRBV6-5 to TRBJ1-2; no reliable D call. This CDR3 contains 13 residues. CDR1 is MNHEY, CDR2 SVGAGI, per germline. CDR3 in DNA: TGCGCCAGCAGTTACATTCGGGACTATGGCTACACCTTA. Translated: CASSYIRDYGYTL.

The table lists this clonotype with many counts. The rearrangement uses TRBV20-1 and TRBJ1-1; possibly TRBD1 for D (5 bases). Trimming left V 7 bases short and J 6 bases short, with 15 bases between. The CDR3 is made up of 12 amino acids. CDR1 DFQATT and CDR2 SNEGSKA come from the germline V gene (reference sequence). CDR3 nucleotide sequence: TGCAGTGGGTCGGACACTTATGCTGAAGCTTTCTTT. Protein product: CSGSDTYAEAFF.

Worth noting for this clonotype: At one of its ends the junction is not consistent with the germline gene, which may arise from a read error. The J gene is TRBJ2-1, the V gene TRBV11-2; TRBD2 agrees at 7 bases. This CDR3 region has 16 residues. CDR1 and CDR2 (germline): SGHAT, FQNNGV. The CDR3 bases are TGCGCCAGCAGCTTAGTTCGGGGGGATCAAGGCAATGAGAAGTTCTTC. Encoded protein: CASSLVRGDQGNEKFF.

Notes on this clonotype: One base away lies a much larger clone, so this may be a sequencing read error. The CDR3 loop reads CASSLPHVNTGAFF. CDR3 sequence (DNA): TGTGCCAGCAGTTTACCACACGTGAACACTGGAGCTTTCTTT. The chain has TRBV12-3 or TRBV12-4 and TRBJ1-1; no firm D call. This CDR3 is 14 amino acids long.